These T cell receptor beta chains were read from a single sample in a study of T cells in Graves' hyperthyroidism and ophthalmopathy. TCRdb passed the multiplex PCR reads through MiXCR, listing each CDR3 protein once. The repertoire holds over 150,000 distinct CDR3 sequences, with around a sixth as singletons. Source material: blood. These receptors all stem from a woman in her forties or fifties with Graves' hyperthyroidism. CDR3s include the opening cysteine and the closing phenylalanine or tryptophan. A D gene is named only where the DNA matches it firmly. Clone size is shown for a subset of rows, as once, few, many or a class of expanded clone.

TRBD2	TRBV12-3/TRBV12-4	many	TRBJ2-5	TGTGCCAGCACCCTTAGCGGGAGTTTCGAGACCCAGTACTTC	CASTLSGSFETQYF
NA	TRBV28	NA	TRBJ2-1	TGTGCCAGCAGTTCGGCCAGCGGAGGCTCCTACAATGAGCAGTTCTTC	CASSSASGGSYNEQFF
NA	TRBV12-3/TRBV12-4	many	TRBJ2-1	TGTGCCAGCAGTTTTCCGGCGGGATTACACAATGAGCAGTTCTTC	CASSFPAGLHNEQFF
NA	TRBV27	NA	TRBJ2-4	TGTGCCAGCAGTTCCTACGACAAAAACATTCAGTACTTC	CASSSYDKNIQYF
TRBD1	TRBV2	many	TRBJ2-1	TGTGCCGGGGGACAGATCTACAATGAGCAGTTCTTC	CAGGQIYNEQFF
NA	TRBV11-3	many	TRBJ1-3	TGTGCCAGCAGCCAGGGACGTGTTACTGGAAACACCATATATTTT	CASSQGRVTGNTIYF
NA	TRBV30	NA	TRBJ2-7	TGTGCCTGGAGTTTAGACAGGAGTCACGAGCAGTACTTC	CAWSLDRSHEQYF
TRBD1	TRBV5-1	NA	TRBJ2-2	TGCGCCAGCAGCTTGGCCGGGACAGGGGGGGCCGGGGAGCTGTTTTTT	CASSLAGTGGAGELFF
NA	TRBV3-1	many	TRBJ2-1	TGTGCCAGCGGCGAGAGCTCCTACAATGAGCAGTTCTTC	CASGESSYNEQFF
NA	TRBV11-2	many	TRBJ1-1	TGTGCCAGCAGCTTAGATCTGTCGAACACTGAAGCTTTCTTT	CASSLDLSNTEAFF
NA	TRBV2	NA	TRBJ1-1	TGTGCGGATTCCGGGACACCAAACACTGAAGCTTTCTTT	CADSGTPNTEAFF
NA	TRBV5-1	many	TRBJ1-1	TGCGCCAGCAGCACCGCAACAGGCTTGAACACTGAAGCTTTCTTT	CASSTATGLNTEAFF
NA	TRBV12-5	many	TRBJ2-1	TGTGCTAGTGGTCTACAGCCTGAGCAGTTCTTC	CASGLQPEQFF
NA	TRBV19	NA	TRBJ2-6	TGTGCCAGTAGTAAGGTCTCTGGGGCCAACGTCCTGACTTTC	CASSKVSGANVLTF
NA	TRBV29-1	many	TRBJ1-1	TGCAGCGTTAGGGGGGGCCTCAACACTGAAGCTTTCTTT	CSVRGGLNTEAFF
TRBD2	TRBV18	many	TRBJ2-1	TGTGCCAGCTCACCGACTAGCGGGAGGGCCCATGAGCAGTTCTTC	CASSPTSGRAHEQFF
NA	TRBV14	NA	TRBJ1-2	TGTGCCAGCAGCCAAGATCAAGGGAACTATGGCTACACCTTC	CASSQDQGNYGYTF
NA	TRBV30	many	TRBJ2-3	TGTGCCTCTCCGGGCGGAAATACGCAGTATTTT	CASPGGNTQYF
NA	TRBV28	many	TRBJ2-7	TGTGCCAGCAGACGTTCCTACGAGCAGTACTTC	CASRRSYEQYF
NA	TRBV2	NA	TRBJ1-2	TGTGCCAGCAGTGCCCAGGGCGCCGGCTACACCTTC	CASSAQGAGYTF
TRBD2	TRBV12-3/TRBV12-4	many	TRBJ2-3	TGTGCCAGCAGTCCCCGGACTAGCGGGAGGTGGCCGGATACGCAGTATTTT	CASSPRTSGRWPDTQYF
NA	TRBV3-1	many	TRBJ2-7	TGTGCCAGCAGCCTTCCTGGTGACCTCTACGAGCAGTACTTC	CASSLPGDLYEQYF
NA	TRBV11-3	many	TRBJ2-7	TGTGCCAGCAGCTCCAGCTTACTTTACTACGAGCAGTACTTC	CASSSSLLYYEQYF
TRBD2	TRBV9	few	TRBJ2-1	TGTGCCAGCAGCGGGAGCGGGAGGGGGGACAATGAGCAGTTCTTC	CASSGSGRGDNEQFF
TRBD1	TRBV28	many	TRBJ2-2	TGTGCCAGCATCAGGGACAGGGACGCCGGGGAGCTGTTTTTT	CASIRDRDAGELFF
TRBD1	TRBV20-1	NA	TRBJ1-1	TGCAGTGCTAAGAGGCCGGGACAGGGGGGTGAAGCTTTCTTT	CSAKRPGQGGEAFF
TRBD2	TRBV12-3/TRBV12-4	many	TRBJ2-1	TGTGCCAGCAGGCGCAAGACTAGCGGGAGGGTAAATGAGCAGTTCTTC	CASRRKTSGRVNEQFF
NA	TRBV12-3/TRBV12-4	many	TRBJ2-7	TGTGCCAGCAGAAGAGGCACACTCTTAGGAGAGCAGTACTTC	CASRRGTLLGEQYF
NA	TRBV7-9	NA	TRBJ2-2	TGTGCCAGCAGCGCCCTTCGGGGCCACACCGGGGAGCTGTTTTTT	CASSALRGHTGELFF
TRBD2	TRBV12-3/TRBV12-4	many	TRBJ2-7	TGTGCCAGCAGTTTAATAGGTAGCGGGGCCTGGGAGCAGTACTTC	CASSLIGSGAWEQYF
TRBD1	TRBV11-2	NA	TRBJ2-7	TGTGCCAGCAGCGACCTCGGGACAGGGTTTGACGAGCAGTACTTC	CASSDLGTGFDEQYF
NA	TRBV5-1	NA	TRBJ1-2	TGCGCCAGCCAGACGGATAACTATGGCTACACCTTC	CASQTDNYGYTF
NA	TRBV27	NA	TRBJ1-5	TGTGCCAGCAGTTTACACAGGGCGGTGCAGCCCCAGCATTTT	CASSLHRAVQPQHF
NA	TRBV10-3	many	TRBJ2-7	TGTGCCATCAACTCTGGACACGACGAGCAGTACTTC	CAINSGHDEQYF
NA	TRBV13	many	TRBJ1-1	TGTGCCAGCAGCCCCGATTTTGGCACTGAAGCTTTCTTT	CASSPDFGTEAFF
NA	TRBV28	NA	TRBJ2-4	TGTGCCAGCAGTGTTGGGAACTCCAAAAACATTCAGTACTTC	CASSVGNSKNIQYF
NA	TRBV10-3	NA	TRBJ1-3	TGTGCCATCAGTGTTGGAATCTCTGGAAACACCACATATTTT	CAISVGISGNTTYF
NA	TRBV29-1	few	TRBJ2-1	TGCAGCGTTCCGCGGCCCCCGGCCGATGAGCAGTTCTTC	CSVPRPPADEQFF
NA	TRBV5-1	few	TRBJ1-3	TGCGCCAGCAGCCTGACAGAGGGAAACACCATATATTTT	CASSLTEGNTIYF
TRBD1	TRBV29-1	NA	TRBJ1-5	TGCAGCGTTTGGGACAGAGATCAGCCCCAGCATTTT	CSVWDRDQPQHF
NA	TRBV4-1	NA	TRBJ2-1	TGCGCCAGCAGCCAGGGAACAGCGGCTGCCTACAATGAGCAGTTCTTC	CASSQGTAAAYNEQFF
TRBD1	TRBV11-3	NA	TRBJ1-2	TGTGCCAGCAGCCAGGGACAGGGGATTCATGGCTACACCTTC	CASSQGQGIHGYTF
NA	TRBV4-1	few	TRBJ2-7	TGCGCCAGCAGCCAAACGACAGACTACGAGCAGTACTTC	CASSQTTDYEQYF
TRBD1	TRBV27	many	TRBJ2-1	TGTGCCAGCAGATTGACAGGGGGTCCGTACAATGAGCAGTTCTTC	CASRLTGGPYNEQFF
NA	TRBV19	few	TRBJ1-1	TGTGCCAGTAGCAGGACAACCACTGAAGCTTTCTTT	CASSRTTTEAFF
NA	TRBV12-3/TRBV12-4	many	TRBJ1-5	TGTGCCAGCAGTATCGGCGGGGTGTCGGGCAATCAGCCCCAGCATTTT	CASSIGGVSGNQPQHF
TRBD2	TRBV7-9	many	TRBJ2-1	TGTGCCAGCAGCTTAGGCTCTAGCGGGTTGATCTACAATGAGCAGTTCTTC	CASSLGSSGLIYNEQFF
NA	TRBV11-3	many	TRBJ1-1	TGTGCCAGCAGCTTAGTGGGGGAATCTGAAGCTTTCTTT	CASSLVGESEAFF
TRBD2	TRBV20-1	NA	TRBJ2-7	TGCAGTGGTAACCCCGGGGGGGGGAGCGTCTATGAGCACTACTTC	CSGNPGGGSVYEHYF
TRBD1	TRBV4-1	few	TRBJ1-1	TGCGCCAGCAGCCCTAGACAGGGGGCACGGAACACTGAAGCTTTCTTT	CASSPRQGARNTEAFF
NA	TRBV7-2	NA	TRBJ1-1	TGTGCCAGCAACTCTAACCCCCTGGTTGGGGCTTCCTTT	CASNSNPLVGASF
TRBD1	TRBV27	few	TRBJ2-3	TGTGCCGGCAGTCCGGGACAGGGGTTCGATACGCAGTATTTT	CAGSPGQGFDTQYF
TRBD2	TRBV27	NA	TRBJ2-1	TGTGCCAGCAGTTATACGACTAGCGGGTTTTACAATGAGCAGTTCTTC	CASSYTTSGFYNEQFF
NA	TRBV27	NA	TRBJ2-2	TGTGCCAGCAGACCTCCTAACGCGGGGCGGACCGGGGAGCTGTTTTTT	CASRPPNAGRTGELFF
NA	TRBV5-1	many	TRBJ2-1	TGCGCCAGCAGCCATGGGACTCCGGGCCTCTCCTACAATGAGCAGTTCTTC	CASSHGTPGLSYNEQFF
TRBD2	TRBV6-1	many	TRBJ2-1	TGTGCCAGCAGCGACCGAGGGGGACTAGCGGGAGGGCCCTCCTACAATGAGCAGTTCTTC	CASSDRGGLAGGPSYNEQFF
NA	TRBV2	many	TRBJ1-5	TGTGCCAGCAGTGCAGGGAAGAGGTTAGGAAATCAGCCCCAGCATTTT	CASSAGKRLGNQPQHF